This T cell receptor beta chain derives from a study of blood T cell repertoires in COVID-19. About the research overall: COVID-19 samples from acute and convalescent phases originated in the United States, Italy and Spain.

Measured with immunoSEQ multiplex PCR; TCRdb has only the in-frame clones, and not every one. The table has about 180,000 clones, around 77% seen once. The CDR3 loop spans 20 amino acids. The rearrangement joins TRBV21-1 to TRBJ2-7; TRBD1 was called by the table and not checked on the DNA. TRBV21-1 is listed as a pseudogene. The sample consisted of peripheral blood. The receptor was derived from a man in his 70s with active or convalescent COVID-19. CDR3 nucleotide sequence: TGTGCCAGCAGCAAAAGGCCCACTTTAGAAGACAGGGGGCTGGCCTACGAGCAGTACTTC. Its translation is CASSKRPTLEDRGLAYEQYF.